One and the same sample provided the 4 T cell receptor beta chains below, sequenced in a study of control samples from healthy donors and cancer patients. Here immunoSEQ multiplex PCR was the method, and the copy in TCRdb shows in-frame clones only, minus some. This table has 45,000 to 60,000 clones, less than 95% appearing once. Material: blood. The receptor source for this set is a man aged 25-45 years in good health.

The chain couples TRBV10-3 to TRBJ1-5; D uncertain. Germline assignment: CDR1 ENHRY and CDR2 SYGVKD. The CDR3 runs 14 residues. The germline V and J ends were trimmed by 10 bases and 3 bases, with 16 bases remaining between them. CDR3 nucleotide sequence: TGTGCCACCCTTGAGGGCGCCCCCAATCAGCCCCAGCATTTT. It specifies CATLEGAPNQPQHF.

The chain is built from TRBV9 and TRBJ1-1, with 8 bases identical to TRBD1. The CDR3 length is 14 residues. The V gene end was trimmed by 1 base and the J gene end by 2 bases; junction bases not matched to a gene: 1. CDR1 is SGDLS and CDR2 is YYNGEE in the germline V gene. Written as DNA, the CDR3 is TGTGCCAGCAGCGTACAGGGGGCTAACACTGAAGCTTTCTTT. It translates to CASSVQGANTEAFF.

This clone occurred once. The chain recombines TRBV5-6 with TRBJ2-2; 8 bases agree with TRBD2. Per germline, CDR1 SGHDT and CDR2 YYEEEE. This CDR3 is built from 15 residues. V lost 7 bases to trimming and J lost 4 bases; unmatched junction nucleotides: 9. In DNA, the CDR3 is TGTGCCAGCGGAAGGGCGGGAGGAATCACCGGGGAGCTGTTTTTT. Its protein product is CASGRAGGITGELFF.

The V call is TRBV6-1, the J call TRBJ1-1; D is ambiguous. V was pared by 2 bases and J by 3 bases, with 4 bases between. Germline V gene data show CDR1 as MNHNS and CDR2 as SASEGT. This CDR3 is built from 12 residues. In DNA, the CDR3 is TGTGCCAGCAGTGAAAGGGACACTGAAGCTTTCTTT. The encoded protein is CASSERDTEAFF.